This T cell receptor beta chain was documented in a study of CD8 T cells in Susac syndrome. Random hexamers were used to reverse transcribe the RNA input (about 0.5 to 1 ug). Coverage of TCR beta CDR3 amplification by immunoSEQ multiplex PCR extended to 54 Vbeta and 13 Jbeta. Via MiXCR, TCRdb re-called the immunoSEQ multiplex PCR reads, giving one row per CDR3 protein. The data contain 140,000 or so distinct CDR3 sequences, around 94% of them singletons. This CDR3 has 15 amino acids. The V and J ends lost 5 bases and 3 bases, in that order; junction bases with no gene match: 8. The sequenced material came from CD4+ T cells from PBMCs. The chain couples TRBV12-3 or TRBV12-4 to TRBJ1-2; TRBD1 aligns across 8 bases. This TCR was recovered from a human donor in good health. DNA for the CDR3: TGTGCCAGCAGTAGCTTTGGACAGGGAGACTATGGCTACACCTTC. Its protein product is CASSSFGQGDYGYTF.